Listed here is a single T cell receptor (beta chain). Its target is unknown. Germline values: CDR1 MNHEY, CDR2 SVGEGT. The length of the CDR3 is 14 residues. The V gene lost 6 bases and the J gene lost 6 bases, with 17 bases spanning the gap. This sample is drawn from a study of T cell repertoires in cytomegalovirus infection. Study background: HLA-C-restricted CMV epitopes, recently identified, and well-studied HLA-B-restricted ones were used by the study. A matching HLA type, together with CMV infection, was signaled by public TCR beta signatures. Whole-study findings and limits: CMV-specific TCR beta clonotypes restricted by HLA-C dominated the ex vivo response. Of the TCR beta families, the public ones yielded a cumulative frequency that identified carriers of CMV plus the relevant HLA.

A single record per CDR3 protein comes from TCRdb applying MiXCR to the reads. The sample comprises hundreds of thousands of distinct CDR3 sequences, roughly a third of which are singletons, and about an eighth rests with the top ten. Sample: cultured CD8+ T cells from PBMCs, taken from culture after CMV antigen stimulation. This receptor was obtained from a human donor in good health (CMV status not recorded). Some clones in this sample may be carry-over from other donors' samples. The chain recombines TRBV6-2 or TRBV6-3 with TRBJ1-2, with D possibly matching TRBD1 (6 bases). CDR3 nucleotides: TGTGCCAGCAGCTCCGGACAGCTACTCGATGGCTACACCTTC. Its protein is CASSSGQLLDGYTF.